The rows below give T cell receptor beta chains drawn from one sample of a study of molecular identifiers for immune sequencing clone quantification. In TCRdb, the PCR reads were re-called with MiXCR into one record per CDR3 protein. The sample yields 300,000 to 350,000 distinct CDR3 sequences, roughly a fifth seen once. Material for sequencing was naive CD8+ T cells from blood, with Jurkat cell RNA spiked in. These receptors all come from a human donor in good health. Some libraries in this study had Jurkat cell RNA spiked in. Both conserved end residues are part of each CDR3. Where a row states a size, it is once, few, many or the class of an expanded clone; other rows omit it.

J gene: TRBJ1-5; V gene: TRBV6-5; CDR3 length: 15; clone size: many; CDR3 protein: CASRWGQGPNQPQHF
J gene: TRBJ1-1; V gene: TRBV4-3; CDR3 length: 17; clone size: many; CDR3 protein: CASSQDWKPQGDTEAFF
J gene: TRBJ2-1; V gene: TRBV11-2; CDR3 length: 12; clone size: few; CDR3 protein: CASSLYSQEQFF
J gene: TRBJ2-7; V gene: TRBV7-9; CDR3 length: 12; clone size: few; CDR3 protein: CASSQDTWEQYF
J gene: TRBJ2-2; V gene: TRBV28; CDR3 length: 18; clone size: many; CDR3 protein: CASSLSQLDSPNTGELFF
J gene: TRBJ2-3; V gene: TRBV12-3/TRBV12-4; CDR3 length: 15; clone size: many; CDR3 protein: CASNRDSSSTDTQYF
J gene: TRBJ2-7; V gene: TRBV27; CDR3 length: 15; clone size: many; CDR3 protein: CASSLGLGEGPEQYF
J gene: TRBJ1-1; V gene: TRBV27; CDR3 length: 11; clone size: many; CDR3 protein: CASRGQLGAFF
J gene: TRBJ1-5; V gene: TRBV6-1; CDR3 length: 14; clone size: many; CDR3 protein: CASSEWASGQPQHF
J gene: TRBJ2-7; V gene: TRBV2; CDR3 length: 12; clone size: few; CDR3 protein: CASRQTGAEQYF
J gene: TRBJ1-2; V gene: TRBV12-3/TRBV12-4; CDR3 length: 13; clone size: -; CDR3 protein: CASSDAGNYGYTF
J gene: TRBJ2-7; V gene: TRBV7-2; CDR3 length: 17; clone size: many; CDR3 protein: CASSLALGPSPTYEQYF
J gene: TRBJ1-4; V gene: TRBV20-1; CDR3 length: 14; clone size: many; CDR3 protein: CSARGFILGEKLFF